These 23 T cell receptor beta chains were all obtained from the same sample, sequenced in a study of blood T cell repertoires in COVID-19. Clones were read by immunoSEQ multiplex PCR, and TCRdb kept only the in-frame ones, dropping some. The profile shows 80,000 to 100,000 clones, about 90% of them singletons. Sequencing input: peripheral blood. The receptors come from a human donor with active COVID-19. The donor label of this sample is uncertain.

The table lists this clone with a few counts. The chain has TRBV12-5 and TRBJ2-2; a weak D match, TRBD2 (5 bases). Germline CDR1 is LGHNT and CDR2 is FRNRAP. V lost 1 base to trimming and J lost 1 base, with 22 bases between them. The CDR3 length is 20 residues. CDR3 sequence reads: CASGLDPRGVLRGNTGELFF. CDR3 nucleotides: TGTGCTAGTGGTTTGGACCCCCGGGGAGTTCTCCGGGGGAACACCGGGGAGCTGTTTTTT.

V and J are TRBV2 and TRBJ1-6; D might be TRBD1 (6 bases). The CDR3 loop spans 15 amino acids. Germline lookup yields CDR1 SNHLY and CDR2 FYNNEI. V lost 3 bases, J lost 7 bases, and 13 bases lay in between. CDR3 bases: TGTGCCAGCAGTGAGTTCGGACAGTTGAATTCACCCCTCCACTTT. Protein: CASSEFGQLNSPLHF. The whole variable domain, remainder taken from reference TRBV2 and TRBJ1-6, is EPEVTQTPSHQVTQMGQEVILRCVPISNHLYFYWYRQILGQKVEFLVSFYNNEISEKSEIFDDQFSVERPDGSNFTLKIRSTKLEDSAMYFCASSEFGQLNSPLHFGNGTRLTVT.

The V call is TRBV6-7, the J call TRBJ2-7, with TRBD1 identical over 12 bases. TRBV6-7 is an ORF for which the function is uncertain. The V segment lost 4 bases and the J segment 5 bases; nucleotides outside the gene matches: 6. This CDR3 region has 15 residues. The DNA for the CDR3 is TGTGCCAGCAGTTCCGGGACAGGGGGCGTCGACGAGCAGTACTTC. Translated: CASSSGTGGVDEQYF.

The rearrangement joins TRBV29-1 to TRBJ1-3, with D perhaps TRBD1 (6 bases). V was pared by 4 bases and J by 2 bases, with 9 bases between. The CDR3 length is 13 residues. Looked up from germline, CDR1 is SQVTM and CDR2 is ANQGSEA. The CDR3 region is CSVAGGAGNTIYF. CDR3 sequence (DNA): TGCAGCGTTGCTGGGGGCGCTGGAAACACCATATATTTT.

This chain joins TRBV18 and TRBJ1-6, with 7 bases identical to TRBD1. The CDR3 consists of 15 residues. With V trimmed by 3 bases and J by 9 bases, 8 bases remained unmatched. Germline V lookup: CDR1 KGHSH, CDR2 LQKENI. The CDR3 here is CASSPNGQATSPLHF. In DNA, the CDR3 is TGTGCCAGCTCACCGAATGGACAGGCCACTTCACCCCTCCACTTT. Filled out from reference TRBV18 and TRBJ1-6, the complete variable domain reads NAGVMQNPRHLVRRRGQEARLRCSPMKGHSHVYWYRQLPEEGLKFMVYLQKENIIDESGMPKERFSAEFPKEGPSILRIQQVVRGDSAAYFCASSPNGQATSPLHFGNGTRLTVT.

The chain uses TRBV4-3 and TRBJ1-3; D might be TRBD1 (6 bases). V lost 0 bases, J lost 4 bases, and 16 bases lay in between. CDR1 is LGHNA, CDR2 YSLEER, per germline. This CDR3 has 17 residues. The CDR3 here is CASSQDSRGLGGNTIYF. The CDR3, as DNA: TGCGCCAGCAGCCAAGATTCGAGGGGGTTAGGAGGAAACACCATATATTTT.

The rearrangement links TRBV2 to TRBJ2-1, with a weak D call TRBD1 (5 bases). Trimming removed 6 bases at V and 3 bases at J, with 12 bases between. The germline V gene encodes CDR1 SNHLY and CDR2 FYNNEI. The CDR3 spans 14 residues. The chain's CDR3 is CASRQGLGYNEQFF. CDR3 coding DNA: TGTGCCAGCAGGCAGGGTTTGGGCTACAATGAGCAGTTCTTC. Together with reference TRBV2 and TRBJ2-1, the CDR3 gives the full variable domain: EPEVTQTPSHQVTQMGQEVILRCVPISNHLYFYWYRQILGQKVEFLVSFYNNEISEKSEIFDDQFSVERPDGSNFTLKIRSTKLEDSAMYFCASRQGLGYNEQFFGPGTRLTVL.

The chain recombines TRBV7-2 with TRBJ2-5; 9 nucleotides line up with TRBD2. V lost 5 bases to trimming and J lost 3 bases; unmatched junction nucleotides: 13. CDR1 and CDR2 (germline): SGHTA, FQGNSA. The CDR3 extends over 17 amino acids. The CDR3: CASSALLSAGGKETQYF. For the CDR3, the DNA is TGTGCCAGCAGCGCCCTCCTGAGCGCGGGGGGGAAAGAGACCCAGTACTTC.

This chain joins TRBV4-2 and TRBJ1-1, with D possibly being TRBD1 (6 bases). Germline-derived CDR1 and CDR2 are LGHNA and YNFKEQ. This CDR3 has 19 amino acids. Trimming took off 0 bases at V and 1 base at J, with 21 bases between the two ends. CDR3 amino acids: CASSQEGNKGLGANTEAFF. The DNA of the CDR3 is TGTGCCAGCAGCCAAGAGGGGAATAAGGGGTTGGGGGCGAACACTGAAGCTTTCTTT.

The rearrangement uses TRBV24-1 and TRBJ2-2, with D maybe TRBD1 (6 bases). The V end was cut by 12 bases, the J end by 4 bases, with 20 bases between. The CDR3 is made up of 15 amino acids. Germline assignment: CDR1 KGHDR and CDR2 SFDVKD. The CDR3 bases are TGTGCCTCGAAGGCGGCAGGGGCGGCCACCGGGGAGCTGTTTTTT. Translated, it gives CASKAAGAATGELFF.

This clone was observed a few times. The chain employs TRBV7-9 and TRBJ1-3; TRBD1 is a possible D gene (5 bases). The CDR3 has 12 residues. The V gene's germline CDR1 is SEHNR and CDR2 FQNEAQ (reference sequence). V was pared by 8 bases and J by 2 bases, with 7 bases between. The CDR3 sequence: CASGHTGNTIYF. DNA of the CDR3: TGTGCCAGCGGACATACTGGAAACACCATATATTTT. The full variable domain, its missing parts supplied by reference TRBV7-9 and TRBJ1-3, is DTGVSQNPRHKITKRGQNVTFRCDPISEHNRLYWYRQTLGQGPEFLTYFQNEAQLEKSRLLSDRFSAERPKGSFSTLEIQRTEQGDSAMYLCASGHTGNTIYFGEGSWLTVV.

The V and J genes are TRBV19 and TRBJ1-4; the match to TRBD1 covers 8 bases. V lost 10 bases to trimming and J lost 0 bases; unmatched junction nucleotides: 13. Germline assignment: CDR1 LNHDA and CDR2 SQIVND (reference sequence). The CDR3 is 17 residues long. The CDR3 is CATTDRAGVATNEKLFF. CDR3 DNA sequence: TGTGCCACCACGGACAGGGCAGGGGTTGCAACTAATGAAAAACTGTTTTTT.

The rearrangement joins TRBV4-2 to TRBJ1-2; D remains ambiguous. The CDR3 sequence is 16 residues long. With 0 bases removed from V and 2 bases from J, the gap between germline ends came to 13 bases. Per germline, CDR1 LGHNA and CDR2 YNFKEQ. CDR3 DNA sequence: TGTGCCAGCAGCCAAGAGTCCGGACTGTTAAACTATGGCTACACCTTC. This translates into CASSQESGLLNYGYTF.

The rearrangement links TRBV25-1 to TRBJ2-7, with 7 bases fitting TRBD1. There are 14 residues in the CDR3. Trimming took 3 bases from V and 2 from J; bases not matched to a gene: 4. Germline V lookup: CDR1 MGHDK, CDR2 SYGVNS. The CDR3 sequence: CASSDSDRTYEQYF. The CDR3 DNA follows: TGTGCCAGCAGTGACTCGGACAGGACCTACGAGCAGTACTTC.

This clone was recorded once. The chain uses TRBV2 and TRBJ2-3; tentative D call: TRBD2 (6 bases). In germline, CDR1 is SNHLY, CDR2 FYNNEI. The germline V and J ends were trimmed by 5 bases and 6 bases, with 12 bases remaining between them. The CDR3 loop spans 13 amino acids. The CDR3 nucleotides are TGTGCCAGCAGTCTCCTGAGCGGGGATACGCAGTATTTT. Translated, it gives CASSLLSGDTQYF. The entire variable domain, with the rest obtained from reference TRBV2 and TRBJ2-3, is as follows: EPEVTQTPSHQVTQMGQEVILRCVPISNHLYFYWYRQILGQKVEFLVSFYNNEISEKSEIFDDQFSVERPDGSNFTLKIRSTKLEDSAMYFCASSLLSGDTQYFGPGTRLTVL.

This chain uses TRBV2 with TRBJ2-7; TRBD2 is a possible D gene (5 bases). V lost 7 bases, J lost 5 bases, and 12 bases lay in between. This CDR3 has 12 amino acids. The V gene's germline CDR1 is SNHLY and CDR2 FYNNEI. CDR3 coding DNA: TGTGCCAGCAACCGGGATCCGGACGAGCAGTACTTC. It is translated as CASNRDPDEQYF.

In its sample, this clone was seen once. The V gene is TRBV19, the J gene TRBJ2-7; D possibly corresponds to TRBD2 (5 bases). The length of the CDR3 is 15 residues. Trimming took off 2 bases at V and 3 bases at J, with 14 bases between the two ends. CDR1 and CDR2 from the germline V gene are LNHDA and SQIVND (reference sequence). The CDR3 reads CASSIKKTIVYEQYF. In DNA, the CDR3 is TGTGCCAGTAGTATAAAGAAGACTATAGTCTACGAGCAGTACTTC.

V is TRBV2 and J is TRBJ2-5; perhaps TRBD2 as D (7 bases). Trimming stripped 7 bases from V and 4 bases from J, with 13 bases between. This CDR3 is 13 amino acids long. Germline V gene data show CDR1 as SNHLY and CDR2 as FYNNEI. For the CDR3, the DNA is TGTGCCAGCATGGCGGGGGCCGGAGAGACCCAGTACTTC. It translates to CASMAGAGETQYF. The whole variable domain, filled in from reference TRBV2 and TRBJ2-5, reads EPEVTQTPSHQVTQMGQEVILRCVPISNHLYFYWYRQILGQKVEFLVSFYNNEISEKSEIFDDQFSVERPDGSNFTLKIRSTKLEDSAMYFCASMAGAGETQYFGPGTRLLVL.

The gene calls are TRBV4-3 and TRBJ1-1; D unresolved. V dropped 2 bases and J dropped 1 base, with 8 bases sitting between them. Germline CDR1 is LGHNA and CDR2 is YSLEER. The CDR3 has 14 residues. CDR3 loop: CASSQWGANTEAFF. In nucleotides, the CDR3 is TGCGCCAGCAGCCAATGGGGAGCGAACACTGAAGCTTTCTTT.

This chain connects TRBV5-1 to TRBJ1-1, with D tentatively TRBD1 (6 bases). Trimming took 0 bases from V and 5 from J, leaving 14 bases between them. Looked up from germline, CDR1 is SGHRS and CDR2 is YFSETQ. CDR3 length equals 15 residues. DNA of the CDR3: TGCGCCAGCAGCTTGGGGCCAGGGGAGGGAACTGAAGCTTTCTTT. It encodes CASSLGPGEGTEAFF.

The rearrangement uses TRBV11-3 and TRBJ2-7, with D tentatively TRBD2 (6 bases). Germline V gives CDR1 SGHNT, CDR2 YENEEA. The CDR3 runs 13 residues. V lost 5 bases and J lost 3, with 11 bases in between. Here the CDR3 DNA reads TGTGCCAGCAGCCCCACCGGGGGCTACGAGCAGTACTTC. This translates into CASSPTGGYEQYF.

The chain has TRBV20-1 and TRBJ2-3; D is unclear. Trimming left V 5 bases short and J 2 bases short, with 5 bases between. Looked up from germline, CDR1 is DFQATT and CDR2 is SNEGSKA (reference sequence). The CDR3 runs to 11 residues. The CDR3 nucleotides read TGCAGTGCTTCCCACACAGATACGCAGTATTTT. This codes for CSASHTDTQYF.

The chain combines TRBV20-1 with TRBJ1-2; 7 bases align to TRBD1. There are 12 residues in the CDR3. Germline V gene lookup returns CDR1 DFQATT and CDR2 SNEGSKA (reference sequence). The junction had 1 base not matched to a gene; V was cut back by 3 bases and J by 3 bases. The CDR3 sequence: CSASDRDYGYTF. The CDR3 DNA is TGCAGTGCTAGTGACAGGGACTATGGCTACACCTTC.